The 6 T cell receptor beta chains below were found in one sample sequenced in a study of cytomegalovirus exposure and HLA in healthy donors. PCR involved 60 Vbeta and 13 Jbeta primers. Some clones are missing from TCRdb's copy, which holds only in-frame ones; the method was immunoSEQ multiplex PCR. The table includes roughly 180,000 clones, about 81% detected once. The sample taken for sequencing was PBMCs. These receptors were obtained from a middle-aged man in good health and CMV-seronegative.

The CDR3, as DNA: TGTGCCAGCTTCAGACTAGCAACGGCGGGCGAGCAGTACTTC. It is translated as CASFRLATAGEQYF. The chain carries TRBV2 and TRBJ2-7; 7 nucleotides match TRBD2. This CDR3 is 14 amino acids long. Germline V gene data show CDR1 as SNHLY and CDR2 as FYNNEI. J gave up 6 bases and V 8 bases, and 13 bases lay outside the gene matches.

J is TRBJ1-2 and V is TRBV13, with D possibly TRBD1 on 6 matching bases. The V end was cut by 0 bases, the J end by 4 bases, with 9 bases between. The CDR3 sequence is 14 residues long. Germline assignment: CDR1 PRHDT and CDR2 FYEKMQ (reference sequence). In nucleotides, the CDR3 is TGTGCCAGCAGCTTAGGGGGGGCTGGCTATGGCTACACCTTC. Its protein is CASSLGGAGYGYTF.

The chain links TRBV6-1 to TRBJ1-2; D unclear. In germline, CDR1 is MNHNS, CDR2 SASEGT. The CDR3 has 14 amino acids. V lost 6 bases and J 0 bases, leaving 11 bases between the germline ends. CDR3 sequence reads: CASSPDGANYGYTF. CDR3 DNA: TGTGCCAGCAGCCCGGACGGGGCTAACTATGGCTACACCTTC.

The table lists this clone with a count of one. The rearrangement links TRBV19 to TRBJ2-7, with 7 bases that match TRBD1. In germline, CDR1 is LNHDA, CDR2 SQIVND (reference sequence). J lost 2 bases, V lost 5 bases, and 6 bases had no gene match. The CDR3 runs 14 residues. The DNA for the CDR3 is TGTGCCAGTAGTGCGAGGACAGGACCCTACGAGCAGTACTTC. Residues: CASSARTGPYEQYF.

This chain connects TRBV19 to TRBJ2-7, with D maybe TRBD2 (6 bases). V lost 10 bases and J lost 0, with 16 bases in between. The CDR3 is made up of 14 amino acids. CDR1 is LNHDA, CDR2 SQIVND, per germline (reference sequence). CDR3 sequence: CATRIRENSYEQYF. The CDR3 DNA follows: TGTGCCACTAGGATTCGGGAGAACTCCTACGAGCAGTACTTC.

This chain joins TRBV2 and TRBJ2-5; 8 bases are a match to TRBD1. The end of the DNA is better explained by TRBJ2-7, so the J call may be wrong. Germline CDR1 reads SNHLY; CDR2 reads FYNNEI. This CDR3 is 14 amino acids long. The CDR3 here is CASSNGQGPYEQYF. CDR3 DNA sequence: TGTGCCAGCAGTAACGGACAGGGCCCCTACGAGCAGTACTTC.